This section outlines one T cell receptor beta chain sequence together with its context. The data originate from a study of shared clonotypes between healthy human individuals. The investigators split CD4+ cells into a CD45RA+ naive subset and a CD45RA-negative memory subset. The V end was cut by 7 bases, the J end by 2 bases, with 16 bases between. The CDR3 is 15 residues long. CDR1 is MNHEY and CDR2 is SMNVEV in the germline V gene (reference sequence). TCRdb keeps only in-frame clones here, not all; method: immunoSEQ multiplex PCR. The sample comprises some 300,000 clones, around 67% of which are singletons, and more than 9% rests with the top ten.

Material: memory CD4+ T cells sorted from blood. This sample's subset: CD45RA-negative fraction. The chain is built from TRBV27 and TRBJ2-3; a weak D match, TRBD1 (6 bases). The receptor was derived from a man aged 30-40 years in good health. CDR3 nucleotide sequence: TGTGCCAGCAAATTAAGGTACAGGGCCACAGATACGCAGTATTTT. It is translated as CASKLRYRATDTQYF.